These 5 T cell receptor beta chains came from one sample sequenced in a study of T cells in women clearing cervical HPV infection. Using immunoSEQ multiplex PCR, the repertoire was profiled, and TCRdb retains in-frame clones only, with some absent. The sample table sets out 20,000 to 25,000 clones. Input material: blood buffy coat. These receptors all stem from a woman aged 18-70 years with a cervical HPV16 infection that either progressed to CIN3+ or cleared (not recorded which).

On this clone: A read error may account for a junction end that differs from germline. The read halts 3 residues ahead of the CDR3 end, with the missing end drawn from the germline J gene. The chain employs TRBV4-2 and TRBJ2-3, with 16 bases lining up with TRBD2. Germline values: CDR1 LGHNA, CDR2 YNFKEQ. This CDR3 spans 16 amino acids. This CDR3 is CASSLGTSGRADTQYF. CDR3 DNA (partial): TGCGCCAGCAGCCTAGGGACTAGCGGGAGGGCAGATACG.

About this clone itself: The CDR3 extends 3 residues past the end of the read, so its final part is completed from the germline J gene. Other nucleotide sequences in the sample specify the same CDR3. V and J are TRBV18 and TRBJ1-3; 7 bases fit TRBD1. Germline V CDR1 and CDR2: KGHSH, LQKENI. V lost 5 bases to trimming and J lost 7 bases; unmatched junction nucleotides: 8. The CDR3 is 14 amino acids. The CDR3 bases that were read are TGTGCCAGCTCAGAAGGGACAGTCCTGAACACC. Its translation: CASSEGTVLNT. The full CDR3 is CASSEGTVLNTIYF.

On this clone itself: The CDR3 is cut off 3 residues early in the read; its end comes from the germline J gene. The rearrangement links TRBV10-3 to TRBJ1-5, with D hard to call. V lost 3 bases to trimming and J lost 2 bases, with 14 bases between them. CDR3 length equals 16 residues. Germline V CDR1 and CDR2: ENHRY, SYGVKD. CDR3 bases read: TGTGCCATCAGTGACTTTAGAGTACGGGGCAATCAGCCC. This encodes CAISDFRVRGNQP. The full CDR3 reads CAISDFRVRGNQPQHF.

A note on this clone: The DNA ends 3 residues before the CDR3 does, and the rest of the CDR3 is filled in from the germline J gene. This chain connects TRBV12-3 or TRBV12-4 to TRBJ2-2, with D possibly matching TRBD1 (7 bases). V was pared by 5 bases and J by 1 base, with 14 bases between. This CDR3 region has 16 residues. CDR3 bases read: TGTGCCAGCAGTCCGAGGGGGGACAGGAACACCGGGGAG. Amino acid sequence: CASSPRGDRNTGE. The whole CDR3 is CASSPRGDRNTGELFF.

In regard to this clone: The read gets to within 3 residues of the CDR3 end, and the germline J gene fills in the rest. The gene calls are TRBV10-3 and TRBJ1-3; D not resolved. V shed 4 bases and J shed 0 bases, with 10 bases lying between them. The CDR3 is 15 amino acids. Germline V gene data show CDR1 as ENHRY and CDR2 as SYGVKD. CDR3 bases read: TGTGCCATCAGTGGTGGCGGATCCTCTGGAAACACC. Residues: CAISGGGSSGNT. Given in full, the CDR3 is CAISGGGSSGNTIYF.